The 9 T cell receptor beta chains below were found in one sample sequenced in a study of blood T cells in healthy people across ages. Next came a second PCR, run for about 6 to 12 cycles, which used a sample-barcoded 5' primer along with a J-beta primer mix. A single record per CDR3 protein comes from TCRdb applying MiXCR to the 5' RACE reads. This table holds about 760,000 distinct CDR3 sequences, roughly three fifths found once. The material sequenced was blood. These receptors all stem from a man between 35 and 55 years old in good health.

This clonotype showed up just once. The CDR3 coding sequence is TGTGCCAGCAGCCGAGAATTACAATGGCAGGGGGGCCCGTATCAGCCCCAGCATTTT. As protein: CASSRELQWQGGPYQPQHF. The rearrangement links TRBV4-2 to TRBJ1-5; TRBD1 aligns across 7 bases. In germline, CDR1 is LGHNA, CDR2 YNFKEQ. This CDR3 contains 19 residues. J was trimmed by 5 bases and V by 4 bases; bases with no gene match: 20.

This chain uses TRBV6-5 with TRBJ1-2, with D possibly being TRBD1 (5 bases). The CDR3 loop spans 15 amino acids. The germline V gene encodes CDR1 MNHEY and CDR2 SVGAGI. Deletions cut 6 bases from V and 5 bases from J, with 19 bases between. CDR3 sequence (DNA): TGTGCCAGCAGCAGATTCCTTGGGGGATCTTATGGCTACACCTTC. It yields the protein CASSRFLGGSYGYTF.

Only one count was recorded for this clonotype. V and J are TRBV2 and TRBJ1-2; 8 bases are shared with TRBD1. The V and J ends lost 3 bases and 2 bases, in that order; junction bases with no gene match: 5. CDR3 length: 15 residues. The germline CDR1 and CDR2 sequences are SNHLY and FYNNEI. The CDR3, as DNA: TGTGCCAGCAGTGATATGGGACAGGCGAACTATGGCTACACCTTC. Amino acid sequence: CASSDMGQANYGYTF. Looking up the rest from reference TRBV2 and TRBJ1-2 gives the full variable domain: EPEVTQTPSHQVTQMGQEVILRCVPISNHLYFYWYRQILGQKVEFLVSFYNNEISEKSEIFDDQFSVERPDGSNFTLKIRSTKLEDSAMYFCASSDMGQANYGYTFGSGTRLTVV.

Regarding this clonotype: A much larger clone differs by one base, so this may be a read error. The CDR3 DNA is TGTGCCAGCAGCTTAGGGACTGGCTACACTGAGCAGTTCTTC. It encodes CASSLGTGYTEQFF. The chain links TRBV7-6 to TRBJ2-1; weak D call: TRBD2 (5 bases). CDR3 length: 14 residues. Germline CDR1 is SGHVS and CDR2 is FNYEAQ.

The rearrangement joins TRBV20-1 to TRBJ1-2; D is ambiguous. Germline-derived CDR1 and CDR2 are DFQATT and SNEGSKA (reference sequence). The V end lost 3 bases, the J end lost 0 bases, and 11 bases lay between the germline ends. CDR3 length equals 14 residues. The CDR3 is CSASEFRANYGYTF. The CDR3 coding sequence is TGCAGTGCTAGCGAATTCCGGGCTAACTATGGCTACACCTTC.

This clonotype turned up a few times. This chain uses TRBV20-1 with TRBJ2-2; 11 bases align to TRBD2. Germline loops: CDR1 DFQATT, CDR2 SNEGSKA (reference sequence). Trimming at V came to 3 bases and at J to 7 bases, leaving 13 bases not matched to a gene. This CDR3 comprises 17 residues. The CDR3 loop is CSASTARLAGSYGELFF. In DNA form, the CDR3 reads TGCAGTGCTAGTACGGCAAGACTAGCGGGGAGTTACGGGGAGCTGTTTTTT.

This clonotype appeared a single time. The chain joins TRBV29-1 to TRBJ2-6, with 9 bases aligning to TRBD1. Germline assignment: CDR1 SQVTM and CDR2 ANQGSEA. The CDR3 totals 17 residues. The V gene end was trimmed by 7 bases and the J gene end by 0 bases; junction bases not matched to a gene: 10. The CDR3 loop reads CSGKTGTGNSGANVLTF. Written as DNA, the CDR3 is TGCAGCGGGAAAACGGGGACAGGGAACTCTGGGGCCAACGTCCTGACTTTC.

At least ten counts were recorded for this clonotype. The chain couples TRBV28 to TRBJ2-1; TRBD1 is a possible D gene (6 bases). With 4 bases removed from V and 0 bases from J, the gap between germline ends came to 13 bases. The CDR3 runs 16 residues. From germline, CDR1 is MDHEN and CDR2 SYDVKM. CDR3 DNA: TGTGCCAGCAGTTACCGCAGGGGCAGCTCCTACAATGAGCAGTTCTTC. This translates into CASSYRRGSSYNEQFF. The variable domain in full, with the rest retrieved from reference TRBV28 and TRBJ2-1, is DVKVTQSSRYLVKRTGEKVFLECVQDMDHENMFWYRQDPGLGLRLIYFSYDVKMKEKGDIPEGYSVSREKKERFSLILESASTNQTSMYLCASSYRRGSSYNEQFFGPGTRLTVL.

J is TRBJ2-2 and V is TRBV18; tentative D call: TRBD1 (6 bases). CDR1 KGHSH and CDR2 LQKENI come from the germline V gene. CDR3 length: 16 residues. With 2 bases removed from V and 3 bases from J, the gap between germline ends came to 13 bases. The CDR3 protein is CASSPKPGVHTGELFF. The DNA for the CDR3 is TGTGCCAGCTCACCAAAGCCAGGGGTTCACACCGGGGAGCTGTTTTTT.